The 14 T cell receptor beta chains below were found in one sample sequenced in a study of identical twins. One entry per CDR3 protein, called by TCRdb with MiXCR from the 5' RACE reads. The profile shows about 240,000 distinct CDR3 sequences, 6% to 8.5% of them singletons. The sample was also reused in another study, on yellow fever vaccine responses in identical twins.

Sequencing was performed on CD8+ T cells sorted from blood. Source of these receptors: a woman aged 18 to 35 in good health.

The chain carries TRBV10-2 and TRBJ2-7; D is perhaps TRBD1 (5 bases). With 0 bases removed from V and 3 bases from J, the gap between germline ends came to 12 bases. There are 15 residues in the CDR3. The germline V gene encodes CDR1 WSHSY and CDR2 SAAADI. The CDR3 here is CASSESGGQGYEQYF. For the CDR3, the DNA is TGCGCCAGCAGTGAGTCGGGTGGGCAGGGCTACGAGCAGTACTTC.

The chain carries TRBV7-6 and TRBJ2-1; TRBD2 agrees at 13 bases. Looked up from germline, CDR1 is SGHVS and CDR2 is FNYEAQ. The CDR3 contains 17 residues. The junction had 10 bases not matched to a gene; V was cut back by 1 base and J by 10 bases. The CDR3 region has the DNA TGTGCCAGCAGCTTAGAGTCAGGACTAGCGGGAGTGGGGGAGCAGTTCTTC. This translates into CASSLESGLAGVGEQFF.

Many counts were recorded for this clonotype. The chain joins TRBV4-2 to TRBJ2-2; no definite D call. Germline lookup yields CDR1 LGHNA and CDR2 YNFKEQ. This CDR3 comprises 16 residues. The V and J ends lost 0 bases and 4 bases respectively, with 12 bases between them. This chain's CDR3 is CASSQDIFATTGELFF. Here the CDR3 DNA reads TGTGCCAGCAGCCAAGATATCTTCGCGACCACCGGGGAGCTGTTTTTT.

V usage is TRBV7-6 and J usage is TRBJ2-5; D assignment may be TRBD1 or TRBD2 (5 bases each). V lost 4 bases, J lost 0 bases, and 18 bases lay in between. The germline V gene encodes CDR1 SGHVS and CDR2 FNYEAQ. The CDR3 length is 17 residues. The CDR3 DNA is TGTGCCAGCAGCTCCGTACAGTGGGGGACGGACCAAGAGACCCAGTACTTC. Translated, it gives CASSSVQWGTDQETQYF.

This rearrangement joins TRBV7-8 to TRBJ2-2; 11 bases align to TRBD2. After removal of 2 bases from V and 5 bases from J, the junction contained 10 bases not matched to a gene. The CDR3 is 18 amino acids. Per germline, CDR1 SGHVS and CDR2 FQNEAQ. The CDR3 region has the DNA TGTGCCAGCAGCTTAAGGGAACTAGCGGGAGAGGGGACCGGGGAGCTGTTTTTT. Translated, it gives CASSLRELAGEGTGELFF.

The chain recombines TRBV7-9 with TRBJ1-3; 7 bases map to TRBD1. Germline CDR1 is SEHNR and CDR2 is FQNEAQ (reference sequence). J lost 4 bases, V lost 5 bases, and 5 bases had no gene match. The length of the CDR3 is 14 residues. The CDR3 region is CASSPRDRGNTIYF. CDR3 DNA sequence: TGTGCCAGCAGCCCCCGGGACAGAGGAAACACCATATATTTT.

This clonotype turned up a few times. The chain uses TRBV12-3 or TRBV12-4 and TRBJ1-2; 8 nucleotides agree with TRBD1. The CDR3 is 16 residues long. The V gene end was trimmed by 2 bases and the J gene end by 3 bases; junction bases not matched to a gene: 8. In DNA form, the CDR3 reads TGTGCCAGCAGTTTACAGGACAGGGTTTTCGACTATGGCTACACCTTC. Its protein product is CASSLQDRVFDYGYTF.

CDR3 in amino acids: CASSFYGAYTEAFF. CDR3 bases: TGTGCCAGCAGTTTCTATGGGGCGTACACTGAAGCTTTCTTT. The chain uses TRBV28 and TRBJ1-1; D perhaps matches TRBD1 (5 bases). From germline, CDR1 is MDHEN and CDR2 SYDVKM. V was trimmed by 3 bases and J by 3 bases, leaving 11 bases between them. CDR3 length equals 14 residues. The whole variable domain, remainder taken from reference TRBV28 and TRBJ1-1, is DVKVTQSSRYLVKRTGEKVFLECVQDMDHENMFWYRQDPGLGLRLIYFSYDVKMKEKGDIPEGYSVSREKKERFSLILESASTNQTSMYLCASSFYGAYTEAFFGQGTRLTVV.

This clonotype was picked up many times. V is TRBV5-5 and J is TRBJ2-1, with unresolved D. V gave up 0 bases and J gave up 3 bases, with 7 bases separating them. The CDR3 covers 14 residues. Looked up from germline, CDR1 is SGHKS and CDR2 is YYEKEE (reference sequence). The CDR3 loop reads CASSLVAVYNEQFF. DNA for the CDR3: TGTGCCAGCAGCTTGGTGGCTGTCTACAATGAGCAGTTCTTC.

This clonotype turned up a few times. V usage is TRBV2 and J usage is TRBJ2-3, with 9 bases matching TRBD2. The CDR3 runs 17 residues. Germline V gene sequence: CDR1 SNHLY, CDR2 FYNNEI. The junction had 13 bases not matched to a gene; V was cut back by 5 bases and J by 4 bases. CDR3 DNA: TGTGCCAGCAGTAACGGCCTAGCGGGATTTTTTCCAGATACGCAGTATTTT. Amino acid sequence: CASSNGLAGFFPDTQYF. The full variable domain, in which reference TRBV2 and TRBJ2-3 provide the parts outside the CDR3, is EPEVTQTPSHQVTQMGQEVILRCVPISNHLYFYWYRQILGQKVEFLVSFYNNEISEKSEIFDDQFSVERPDGSNFTLKIRSTKLEDSAMYFCASSNGLAGFFPDTQYFGPGTRLTVL.

In its sample, this clonotype was seen many times. Here the CDR3 reads CASSLATGPGELFF. In DNA, the CDR3 is TGTGCCAGCAGTTTAGCGACGGGACCCGGGGAGCTGTTTTTT. The chain couples TRBV12-3 or TRBV12-4 to TRBJ2-2; D is possibly TRBD1 or TRBD2 (5 bases each). V dropped 0 bases and J dropped 6 bases, with 8 bases sitting between them. The CDR3 covers 14 residues.

This clonotype has at least ten counts. V and J are TRBV28 and TRBJ2-7, with a possible D match to TRBD2 (5 bases). Between the trimmed V and J ends, which lost 4 bases and 6 bases, there was a span of 19 bases. The germline CDR1 and CDR2 sequences are MDHEN and SYDVKM. This CDR3 is 15 amino acids long. The CDR3 DNA sequence: TGTGCCAGCAGTTCCCTCTTGGGGAGCTCTAGCGAGCAGTACTTC. As protein: CASSSLLGSSSEQYF.

This clonotype has at least ten counts. The J gene is TRBJ1-6, the V gene TRBV20-1; D not resolved. V was pared by 3 bases and J by 6 bases, with 15 bases between. Germline V gives CDR1 DFQATT, CDR2 SNEGSKA (reference sequence). This CDR3 contains 15 residues. The CDR3 bases are TGCAGTGCTAGGGGGAGGGAATCGGGTAATTCACCCCTCCACTTT. This gives the protein CSARGRESGNSPLHF.

This clonotype was seen many times. The chain recombines TRBV3-1 with TRBJ2-7, with TRBD2 identical over 7 bases. The CDR3 covers 19 residues. From germline, CDR1 is LGHDT and CDR2 YNNKEL (reference sequence). Unmatched junction bases numbered 17, after V lost 0 bases and J lost 3 bases. Here the CDR3 reads CASSQDPEAGVGMSYEQYF. Written as DNA, the CDR3 is TGTGCCAGCAGCCAAGATCCTGAGGCGGGAGTTGGGATGAGCTACGAGCAGTACTTC.